What follows are 21 T cell receptor beta chains derived from one specimen sequenced in a study of T cells in Graves' hyperthyroidism and ophthalmopathy. Template material for amplifying TCR beta CDR3 regions consisted of RNA transcripts. Using the HTBI primer set, a first-round RT-PCR was run on the TCR CDR3. One entry per CDR3 protein, called by TCRdb with MiXCR from the multiplex PCR reads. This table holds around 450,000 distinct CDR3 sequences, more than 15% found once. Sample: blood. These receptors all stem from a woman younger than 30 with Graves' hyperthyroidism.

This clonotype was recorded many times. The chain has TRBV6-1 and TRBJ1-5, with a tentative D call TRBD1 (6 bases). CDR3 length: 14 residues. CDR1 is MNHNS, CDR2 SASEGT, per germline. Trimming took 2 bases from V and 7 from J, leaving 12 bases between them. CDR3 region: CASSEQQGKQPQHF. The DNA of the CDR3 is TGTGCCAGCAGTGAACAACAGGGAAAGCAGCCCCAGCATTTT.

Many counts were recorded for this clonotype. The gene calls are TRBV7-6 and TRBJ1-1, with D possibly matching TRBD1 (5 bases). The CDR3 length is 16 residues. The germline V and J ends were trimmed by 3 bases and 5 bases, with 19 bases remaining between them. Germline V CDR1 and CDR2: SGHVS, FNYEAQ. The CDR3 loop reads CASSLGTGGTRTEAFF. The CDR3 nucleotides read TGTGCCAGCAGCTTGGGAACCGGGGGAACTCGGACTGAAGCTTTCTTT.

This clonotype was found a few times. V gene TRBV4-1 combines with J gene TRBJ2-3; D unresolved. The CDR3 is 17 residues long. Per germline, CDR1 MGHRA and CDR2 YSYEKL. V dropped 3 bases and J dropped 7 bases, with 23 bases sitting between them. The CDR3: CASSQGLGMGNQNTQYF. The DNA for the CDR3 is TGCGCCAGCAGCCAGGGGTTGGGCATGGGGAATCAAAATACGCAGTATTTT.

The CDR3 region has the DNA TGTGCCAGCAGTTTGTCCAGGCCCCTTCCCGGGGAGCTGTTTTTT. Translating it yields CASSLSRPLPGELFF. The chain couples TRBV28 to TRBJ2-2; D remains unclear. Germline V gene lookup returns CDR1 MDHEN and CDR2 SYDVKM. CDR3 length: 15 residues. V was clipped by 3 bases and J by 6 bases, with 14 bases between them.

The chain links TRBV19 to TRBJ2-1, with 7 bases that match TRBD2. V shed 0 bases, J shed 0 bases, and the junction held 2 bases outside the gene matches. The CDR3 extends over 16 amino acids. Germline V gene sequence: CDR1 LNHDA, CDR2 SQIVND (reference sequence). The CDR3 sequence is CASSIEAGVSYNEQFF. CDR3 nucleotide sequence: TGTGCCAGTAGTATAGAGGCGGGAGTCTCCTACAATGAGCAGTTCTTC.

As DNA, the CDR3 is TGTGCCAGCAGCCAAGCTCTAAGGGCCTCGGAGGAGACCCAGTACTTC. It encodes CASSQALRASEETQYF. The chain has TRBV4-2 and TRBJ2-5; D gene ambiguous. V was trimmed by 1 base and J by 5 bases, leaving 17 bases between them. The CDR3 is 16 residues long. Per germline, CDR1 LGHNA and CDR2 YNFKEQ.

In nucleotides, the CDR3 is TGTGCCAGCAGAACGCGACAGGTACTCCGACGGTATCCTGGGGCCAACGTCCTGACTTTC. Protein sequence: CASRTRQVLRRYPGANVLTF. The genes are TRBV6-2 or TRBV6-3 and TRBJ2-6; weak D call: TRBD1 (6 bases). Germline CDR1 MNHEY, CDR2 SVGEGT. The ends were cut back, 6 bases at V and 2 bases at J, with 26 bases in the middle. The CDR3 runs 20 residues.

This clonotype was detected many times. The chain recombines TRBV5-1 with TRBJ1-2; D is possibly TRBD1 (5 bases). V lost 1 base and J lost 2, with 9 bases in between. Germline lookup yields CDR1 SGHRS and CDR2 YFSETQ. The CDR3 has 14 amino acids. The CDR3 reads CASSLTGPNYGYTF. The DNA of the CDR3 is TGCGCCAGCAGCTTGACAGGCCCCAACTATGGCTACACCTTC.

This clonotype came up many times. The V and J genes are TRBV6-5 and TRBJ1-5; 7 bases match TRBD1. J gave up 1 base and V 0 bases, and 0 bases lay outside the gene matches. Germline V CDR1 and CDR2: MNHEY, SVGAGI. This CDR3 has 15 residues. CDR3 loop: CASSYSTGSNQPQHF. CDR3 bases: TGTGCCAGCAGTTACTCGACAGGGAGCAATCAGCCCCAGCATTTT.

Many counts were recorded for this clonotype. The V call is TRBV5-1, the J call TRBJ2-1; TRBD1 agrees at 7 bases. The CDR3 has 14 amino acids. J was trimmed by 8 bases and V by 4 bases; bases with no gene match: 9. Germline CDR1 reads SGHRS; CDR2 reads YFSETQ. In DNA form, the CDR3 reads TGCGCCAGCAGCGAAATAGACAGGGCCGATGAGCAGTTCTTC. Translating gives CASSEIDRADEQFF.

In this sample, this clonotype turned up many times. The chain uses TRBV18 and TRBJ2-7; 13 nucleotides match TRBD2. CDR3 length: 16 amino acids. Looked up from germline, CDR1 is KGHSH and CDR2 is LQKENI. Trimming took 2 bases from V and 2 from J; bases not matched to a gene: 3. CDR3 residues: CASSPRTSGGTYEQYF. CDR3 coding DNA: TGTGCCAGCTCACCAAGGACTAGCGGGGGCACCTACGAGCAGTACTTC.

This clonotype was seen many times. V and J are TRBV6-1 and TRBJ2-7; D gene uncertain. V was cut by 4 bases and J by 0 bases, with 16 bases left in between. Looked up from germline, CDR1 is MNHNS and CDR2 is SASEGT. The CDR3 length is 16 residues. The chain's CDR3 is CASSAASWASSYEQYF. CDR3 coding DNA: TGTGCCAGCAGTGCTGCGTCGTGGGCAAGCTCCTACGAGCAGTACTTC.

This clonotype was counted ten times or more. The rearrangement links TRBV11-2 to TRBJ2-2, with TRBD1 identical over 7 bases. The V gene's germline CDR1 is SGHAT and CDR2 FQNNGV. V lost 4 bases and J lost 7; bases outside the gene matches: 6. This CDR3 contains 14 residues. The CDR3 sequence: CASSWGTVGGELFF. The CDR3 DNA is TGTGCCAGCAGCTGGGGGACAGTTGGCGGGGAGCTGTTTTTT.

This chain links TRBV29-1 with TRBJ1-2, with D tentatively TRBD1 (6 bases). The CDR3 totals 14 residues. V lost 0 bases, J lost 4 bases, and 12 bases lay in between. Germline V gives CDR1 SQVTM, CDR2 ANQGSEA. The CDR3 nucleotides are TGCAGCGTTGAAGATGTAGAACAGGGCTATGGCTACACCTTC. Its translation: CSVEDVEQGYGYTF.

This clonotype came up many times. The V call is TRBV11-2, the J call TRBJ2-2, with D possibly being TRBD2 (5 bases). Trimming took 5 bases from V and 3 from J, leaving 10 bases between them. Germline V gene sequence: CDR1 SGHAT, CDR2 FQNNGV. There are 14 residues in the CDR3. The CDR3 is CASSPGSYTGELFF. CDR3 coding DNA: TGTGCCAGCAGCCCGGGGTCTTACACCGGGGAGCTGTTTTTT.

This clonotype was recorded many times. In nucleotides, the CDR3 is TGCAGTGCCAGCGGACAGCCAGTGAATGAGCAGTTCTTC. Translating gives CSASGQPVNEQFF. The chain uses TRBV20-1 and TRBJ2-1, with a possible D match to TRBD1 (6 bases). The germline V gene encodes CDR1 DFQATT and CDR2 SNEGSKA (reference sequence). V gave up 6 bases and J gave up 7 bases, with 16 bases separating them. CDR3 length: 13 residues.

V and J are TRBV7-9 and TRBJ2-1; D possibly corresponds to TRBD1 (6 bases). Trimming removed 0 bases at V and 15 bases at J, with 15 bases between. CDR3 length: 13 amino acids. Germline CDR1 is SEHNR and CDR2 is FQNEAQ (reference sequence). The CDR3 DNA sequence: TGTGCCAGCAGCTTAGCACCACAGGGTTTAAGGTTCTTC. Its protein is CASSLAPQGLRFF.

The sample holds a few counts of this clonotype. This chain links TRBV6-2 or TRBV6-3 with TRBJ2-7, with 7 bases identical to TRBD2. The CDR3 has 15 residues. With V trimmed by 3 bases and J by 2 bases, 7 bases remained unmatched. Germline V gene data show CDR1 as MNHEY and CDR2 as SVGEGT. CDR3 in amino acids: CASSYKTGLTYEQYF. CDR3 in DNA: TGTGCCAGCAGTTATAAAACGGGACTAACCTACGAGCAGTACTTC.

This clonotype was picked up many times. The chain employs TRBV28 and TRBJ1-1; TRBD1 is a possible D gene (5 bases). CDR1 MDHEN and CDR2 SYDVKM come from the germline V gene. Deletions cut 5 bases from V and 3 bases from J, with 16 bases between. The CDR3 has 15 residues. The CDR3 DNA reads TGTGCCAGCAGTCTTGGGTCCAGGGTTCACACTGAAGCTTTCTTT. This sequence encodes CASSLGSRVHTEAFF. The variable domain in full, with the rest retrieved from reference TRBV28 and TRBJ1-1, is DVKVTQSSRYLVKRTGEKVFLECVQDMDHENMFWYRQDPGLGLRLIYFSYDVKMKEKGDIPEGYSVSREKKERFSLILESASTNQTSMYLCASSLGSRVHTEAFFGQGTRLTVV.

The gene calls are TRBV7-2 and TRBJ1-1; tentative D call: TRBD1 (5 bases). This CDR3 is built from 15 residues. Trimming took 0 bases from V and 8 from J, leaving 16 bases between them. Germline CDR1 reads SGHTA; CDR2 reads FQGNSA. The CDR3 sequence: CASSLAWAGGTEAFF. CDR3 sequence (DNA): TGTGCCAGCAGCTTAGCGTGGGCTGGGGGGACGGAAGCTTTCTTT. Using reference TRBV7-2 and TRBJ1-1 for the parts outside the CDR3, the full variable domain is GAGVSQSPSNKVTEKGKDVELRCDPISGHTALYWYRQSLGQGLEFLIYFQGNSAPDKSGLPSDRFSAERTGGSVSTLTIQRTQQEDSAVYLCASSLAWAGGTEAFFGQGTRLTVV.

The V and J genes are TRBV3-1 and TRBJ1-5, with 7 bases fitting TRBD1. The CDR3 totals 16 residues. The germline CDR1 and CDR2 sequences are LGHDT and YNNKEL (reference sequence). V was pared by 3 bases and J by 6 bases, with 11 bases of the junction left unmatched. CDR3 loop: CASSQGRQGIGQPQHF. CDR3 DNA sequence: TGTGCCAGCAGCCAGGGCCGACAGGGTATTGGTCAGCCCCAGCATTTT.